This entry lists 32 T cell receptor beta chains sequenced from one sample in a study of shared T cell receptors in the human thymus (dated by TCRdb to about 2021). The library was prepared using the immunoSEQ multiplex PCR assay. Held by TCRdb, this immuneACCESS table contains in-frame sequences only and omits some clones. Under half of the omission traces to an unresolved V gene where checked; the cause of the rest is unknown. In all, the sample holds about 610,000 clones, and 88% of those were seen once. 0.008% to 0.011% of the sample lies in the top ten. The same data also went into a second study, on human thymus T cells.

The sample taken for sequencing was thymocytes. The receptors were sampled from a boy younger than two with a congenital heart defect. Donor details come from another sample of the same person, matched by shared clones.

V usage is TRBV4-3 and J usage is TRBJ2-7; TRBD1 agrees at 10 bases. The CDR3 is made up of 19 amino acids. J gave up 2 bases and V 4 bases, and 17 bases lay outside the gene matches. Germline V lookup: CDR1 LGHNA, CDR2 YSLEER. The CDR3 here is CASSRPTGGFAGQPYEQYF. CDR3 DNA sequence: TGCGCCAGCAGCCGACCGACAGGGGGCTTTGCGGGCCAACCCTACGAGCAGTACTTC.

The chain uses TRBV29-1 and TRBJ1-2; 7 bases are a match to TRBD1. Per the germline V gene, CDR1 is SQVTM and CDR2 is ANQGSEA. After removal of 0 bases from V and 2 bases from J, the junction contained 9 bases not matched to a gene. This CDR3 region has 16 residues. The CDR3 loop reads CSVEDLEDRWNYGYTF. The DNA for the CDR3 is TGCAGCGTTGAAGATTTAGAGGACAGGTGGAACTATGGCTACACCTTC.

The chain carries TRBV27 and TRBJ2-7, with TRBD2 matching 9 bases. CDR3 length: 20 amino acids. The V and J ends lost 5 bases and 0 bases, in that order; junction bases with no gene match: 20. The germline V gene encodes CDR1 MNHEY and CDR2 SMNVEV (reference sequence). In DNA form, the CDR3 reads TGTGCCAGCAGTCCTTACACCCCAAGGAGGCGGGAGGGGAGCTCCTACGAGCAGTACTTC. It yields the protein CASSPYTPRRREGSSYEQYF.

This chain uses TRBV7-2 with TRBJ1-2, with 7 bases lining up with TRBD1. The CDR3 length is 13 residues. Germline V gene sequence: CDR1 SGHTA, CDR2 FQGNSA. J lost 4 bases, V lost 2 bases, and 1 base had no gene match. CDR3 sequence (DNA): TGTGCCAGCAGCTTACAGGGGGGCTATGGCTACACCTTC. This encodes CASSLQGGYGYTF. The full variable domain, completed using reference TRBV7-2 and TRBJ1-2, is GAGVSQSPSNKVTEKGKDVELRCDPISGHTALYWYRQSLGQGLEFLIYFQGNSAPDKSGLPSDRFSAERTGGSVSTLTIQRTQQEDSAVYLCASSLQGGYGYTFGSGTRLTVV.

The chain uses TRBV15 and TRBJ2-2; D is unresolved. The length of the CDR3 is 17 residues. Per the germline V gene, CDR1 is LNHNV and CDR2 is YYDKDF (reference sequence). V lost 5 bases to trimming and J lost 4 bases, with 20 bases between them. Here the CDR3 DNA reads TGTGCCACCAGCGCAACTTCGCCCCCCCCCGGCACCGGGGAGCTGTTTTTT. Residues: CATSATSPPPGTGELFF.

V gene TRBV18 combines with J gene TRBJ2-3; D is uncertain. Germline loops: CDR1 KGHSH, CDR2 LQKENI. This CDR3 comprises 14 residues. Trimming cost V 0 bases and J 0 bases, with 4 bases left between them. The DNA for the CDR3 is TGTGCCAGCTCACCACCAGCTAGCACAGATACGCAGTATTTT. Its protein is CASSPPASTDTQYF.

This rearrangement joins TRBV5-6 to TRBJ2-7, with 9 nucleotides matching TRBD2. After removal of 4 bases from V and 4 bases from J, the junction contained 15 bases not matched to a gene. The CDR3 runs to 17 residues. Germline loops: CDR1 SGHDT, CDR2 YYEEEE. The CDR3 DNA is TGTGCCAGCAGCGCCAAGGGCCGGGCGGGAGGGAGGTACGAGCAGTACTTC. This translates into CASSAKGRAGGRYEQYF.

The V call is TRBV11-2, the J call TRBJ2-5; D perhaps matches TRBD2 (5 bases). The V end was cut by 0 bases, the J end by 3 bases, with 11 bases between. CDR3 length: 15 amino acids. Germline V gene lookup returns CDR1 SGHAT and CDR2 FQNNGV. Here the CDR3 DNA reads TGTGCCAGCAGCTTAGATCTAAAGGGAGAAGAGACCCAGTACTTC. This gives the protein CASSLDLKGEETQYF.

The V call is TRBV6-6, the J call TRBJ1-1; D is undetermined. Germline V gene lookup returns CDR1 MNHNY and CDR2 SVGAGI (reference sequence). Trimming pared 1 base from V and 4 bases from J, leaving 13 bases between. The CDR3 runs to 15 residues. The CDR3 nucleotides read TGTGCCAGCAGTTACTATGAAGCGGGGAGCACTGAAGCTTTCTTT. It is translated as CASSYYEAGSTEAFF.

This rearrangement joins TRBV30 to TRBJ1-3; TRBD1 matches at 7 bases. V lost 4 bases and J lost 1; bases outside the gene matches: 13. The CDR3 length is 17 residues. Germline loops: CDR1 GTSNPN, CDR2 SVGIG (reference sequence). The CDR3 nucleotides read TGTGCCTGGACCCCGACAGGGATGGGCCTTTCTGGAAACACCATATATTTT. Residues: CAWTPTGMGLSGNTIYF.

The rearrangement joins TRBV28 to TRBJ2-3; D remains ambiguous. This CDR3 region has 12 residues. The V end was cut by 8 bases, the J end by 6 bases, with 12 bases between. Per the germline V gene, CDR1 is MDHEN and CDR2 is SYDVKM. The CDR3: CASRPGMDTQYF. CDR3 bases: TGTGCCAGCCGGCCAGGCATGGATACGCAGTATTTT.

The CDR3 sequence: CASSYRGDTQYF. CDR3 sequence (DNA): TGTGCCAGCAGTTATCGAGGAGATACGCAGTATTTT. The chain employs TRBV6-5 and TRBJ2-3; D is ambiguous. The germline V gene has CDR1 MNHEY and CDR2 SVGAGI. This CDR3 is built from 12 residues. V lost 3 bases, J lost 5 bases, and 6 bases lay in between.

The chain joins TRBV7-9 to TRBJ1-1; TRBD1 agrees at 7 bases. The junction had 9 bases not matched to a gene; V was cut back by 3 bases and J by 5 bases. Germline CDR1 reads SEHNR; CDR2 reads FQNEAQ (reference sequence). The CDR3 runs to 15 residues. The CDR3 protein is CASSFLEGARTEAFF. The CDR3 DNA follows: TGTGCCAGCAGCTTTTTAGAGGGGGCGCGTACTGAAGCTTTCTTT.

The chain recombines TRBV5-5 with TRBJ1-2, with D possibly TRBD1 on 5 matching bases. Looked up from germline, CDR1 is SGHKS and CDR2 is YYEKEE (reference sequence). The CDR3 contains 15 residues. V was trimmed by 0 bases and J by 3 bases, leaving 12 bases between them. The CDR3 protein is CASSLAGRVYYGYTF. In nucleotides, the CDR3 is TGTGCCAGCAGCTTGGCTGGCAGGGTCTACTATGGCTACACCTTC. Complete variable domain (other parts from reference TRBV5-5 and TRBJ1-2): DAGVTQSPTHLIKTRGQQVTLRCSPISGHKSVSWYQQVLGQGPQFIFQYYEKEERGRGNFPDRFSARQFPNYSSELNVNALLLGDSALYLCASSLAGRVYYGYTFGSGTRLTVV.

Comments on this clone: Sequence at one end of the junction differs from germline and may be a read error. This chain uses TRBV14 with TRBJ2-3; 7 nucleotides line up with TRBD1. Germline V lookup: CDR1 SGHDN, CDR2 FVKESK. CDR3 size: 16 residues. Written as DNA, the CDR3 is TGTGCCAGCAGCAAAGACGACAGGGCTAGCACAGATACGCAGTATTTT. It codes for CASSKDDRASTDTQYF. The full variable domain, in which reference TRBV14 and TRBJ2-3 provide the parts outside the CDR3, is EAGVTQFPSHSVIEKGQTVTLRCDPISGHDNLYWYRRVMGKEIKFLLHFVKESKQDESGMPNNRFLAERTGGTYSTLKVQPAELEDSGVYFCASSKDDRASTDTQYFGPGTRLTVL.

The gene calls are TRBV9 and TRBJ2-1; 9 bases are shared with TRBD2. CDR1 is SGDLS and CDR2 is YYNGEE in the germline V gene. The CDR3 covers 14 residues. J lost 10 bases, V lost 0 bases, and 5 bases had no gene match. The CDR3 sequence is CASSVGSSGREQFF. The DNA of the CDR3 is TGTGCCAGCAGCGTAGGTAGTAGCGGGAGAGAGCAGTTCTTC.

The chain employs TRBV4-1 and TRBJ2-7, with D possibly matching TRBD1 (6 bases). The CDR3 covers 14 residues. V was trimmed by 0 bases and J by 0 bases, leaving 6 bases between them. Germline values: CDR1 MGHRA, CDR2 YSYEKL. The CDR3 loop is CASSQEQGSYEQYF. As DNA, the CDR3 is TGCGCCAGCAGCCAAGAACAGGGCTCCTACGAGCAGTACTTC.

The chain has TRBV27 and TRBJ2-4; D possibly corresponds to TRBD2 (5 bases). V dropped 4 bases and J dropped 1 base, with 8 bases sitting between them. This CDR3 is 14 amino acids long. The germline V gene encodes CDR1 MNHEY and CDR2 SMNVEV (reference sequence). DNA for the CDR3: TGTGCCAGCAGTTCGACTAAGGCCAAAAACATTCAGTACTTC. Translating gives CASSSTKAKNIQYF.

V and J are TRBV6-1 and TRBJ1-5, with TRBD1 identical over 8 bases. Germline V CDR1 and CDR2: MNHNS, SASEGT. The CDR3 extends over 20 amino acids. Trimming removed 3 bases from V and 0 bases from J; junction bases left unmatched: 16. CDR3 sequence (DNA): TGTGCCAGCAGTGACAGGACAGGGAGAGGGGTGGGCTATAGCAATCAGCCCCAGCATTTT. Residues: CASSDRTGRGVGYSNQPQHF.

The CDR3 sequence: CASSPGGGLYPRSRSLEQYF. The CDR3 DNA reads as TGTGCCAGCAGTCCAGGGGGCGGCTTATACCCCCGGTCCCGTAGCCTCGAGCAGTACTTC. The J gene is TRBJ2-7, the V gene TRBV27; TRBD1 matches 8 bases. CDR1 and CDR2 (germline): MNHEY, SMNVEV (reference sequence). This CDR3 is 20 amino acids long. With 5 bases clipped from V and 6 bases from J, the junction kept 27 bases outside the gene matches.

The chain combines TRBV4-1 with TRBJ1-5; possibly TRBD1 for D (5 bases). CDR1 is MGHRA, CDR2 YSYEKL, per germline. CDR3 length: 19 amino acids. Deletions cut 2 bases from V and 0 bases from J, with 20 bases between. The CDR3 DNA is TGCGCCAGCAGCCAATCCCATAGTCTATGGGGCCCTAGCAATCAGCCCCAGCATTTT. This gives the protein CASSQSHSLWGPSNQPQHF.

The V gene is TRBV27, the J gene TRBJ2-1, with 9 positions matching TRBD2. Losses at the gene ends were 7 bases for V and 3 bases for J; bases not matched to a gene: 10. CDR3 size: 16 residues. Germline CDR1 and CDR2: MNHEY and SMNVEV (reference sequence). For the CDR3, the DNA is TGTGCCAGCAACTCCCCTAGCGGGGCGGTCTACAATGAGCAGTTCTTC. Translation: CASNSPSGAVYNEQFF.

The CDR3, as DNA: TGTGCCAGCATTTACCTCGCCCGGGACAGGCATACTAGCGGGAGGCTCAATGAGCAGTTCTTC. Translation gives CASIYLARDRHTSGRLNEQFF. This rearrangement joins TRBV9 to TRBJ2-1; TRBD2 agrees at 12 bases. This CDR3 comprises 21 residues. The ends lost 6 bases at V and 6 bases at J; junction bases unmatched: 25. Germline CDR1 SGDLS, CDR2 YYNGEE. The full variable domain, in which reference TRBV9 and TRBJ2-1 provide the parts outside the CDR3, is DSGVTQTPKHLITATGQRVTLRCSPRSGDLSVYWYQQSLDQGLQFLIQYYNGEERAKGNILERFSAQQFPDLHSELNLSSLELGDSALYFCASIYLARDRHTSGRLNEQFFGPGTRLTVL.

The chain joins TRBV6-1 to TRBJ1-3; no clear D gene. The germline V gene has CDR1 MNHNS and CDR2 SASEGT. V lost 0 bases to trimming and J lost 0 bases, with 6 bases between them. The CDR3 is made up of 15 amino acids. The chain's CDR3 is CASSEATGSGNTIYF. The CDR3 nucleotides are TGTGCCAGCAGTGAAGCTACGGGCTCTGGAAACACCATATATTTT.

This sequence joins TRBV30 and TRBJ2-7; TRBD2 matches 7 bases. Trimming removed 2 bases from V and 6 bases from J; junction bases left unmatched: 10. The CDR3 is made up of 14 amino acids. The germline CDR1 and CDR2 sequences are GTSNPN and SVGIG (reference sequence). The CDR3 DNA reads TGTGCCTGGAGTTCGACTAGCCGGCTCACCGAGCAGTACTTC. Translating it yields CAWSSTSRLTEQYF.

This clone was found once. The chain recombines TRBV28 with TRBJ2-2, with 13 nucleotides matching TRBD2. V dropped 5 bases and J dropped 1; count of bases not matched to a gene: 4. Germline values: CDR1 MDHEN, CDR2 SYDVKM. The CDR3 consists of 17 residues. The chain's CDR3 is CASSPGTSGMNTGELFF. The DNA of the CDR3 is TGTGCCAGCAGTCCCGGGACTAGCGGGATGAACACCGGGGAGCTGTTTTTT.

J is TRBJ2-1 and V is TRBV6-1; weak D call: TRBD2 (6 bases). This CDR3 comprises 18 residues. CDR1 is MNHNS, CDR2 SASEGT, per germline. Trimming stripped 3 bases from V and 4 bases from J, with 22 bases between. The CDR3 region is CASSDQFQKRALYNEQFF. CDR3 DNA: TGTGCCAGCAGTGATCAATTTCAAAAGCGGGCTCTATACAATGAGCAGTTCTTC.

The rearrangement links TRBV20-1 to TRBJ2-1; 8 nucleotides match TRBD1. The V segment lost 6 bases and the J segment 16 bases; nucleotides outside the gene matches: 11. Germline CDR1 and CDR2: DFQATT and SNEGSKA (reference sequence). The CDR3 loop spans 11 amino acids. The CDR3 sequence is CSAKTGGGFFF. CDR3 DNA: TGCAGTGCCAAAACAGGGGGAGGTTTCTTCTTC.

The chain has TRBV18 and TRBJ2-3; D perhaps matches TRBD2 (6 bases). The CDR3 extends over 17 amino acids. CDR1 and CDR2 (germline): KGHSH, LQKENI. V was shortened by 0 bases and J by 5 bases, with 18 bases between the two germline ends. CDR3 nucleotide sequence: TGTGCCAGCTCACCACCACTTCGGCCGGGAGCCAGAGATACGCAGTATTTT. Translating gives CASSPPLRPGARDTQYF.

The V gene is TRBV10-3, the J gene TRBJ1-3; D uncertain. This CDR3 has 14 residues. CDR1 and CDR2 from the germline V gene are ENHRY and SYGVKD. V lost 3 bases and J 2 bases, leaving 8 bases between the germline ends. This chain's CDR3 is CAISENYAGNTIYF. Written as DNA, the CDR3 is TGTGCCATCAGTGAAAACTACGCTGGAAACACCATATATTTT.

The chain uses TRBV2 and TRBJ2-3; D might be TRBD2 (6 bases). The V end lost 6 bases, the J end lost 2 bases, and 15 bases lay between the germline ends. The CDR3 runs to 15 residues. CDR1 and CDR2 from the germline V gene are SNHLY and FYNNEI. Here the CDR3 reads CASRETSRHTDTQYF. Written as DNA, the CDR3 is TGTGCCAGCAGAGAGACTAGTCGTCACACAGATACGCAGTATTTT.

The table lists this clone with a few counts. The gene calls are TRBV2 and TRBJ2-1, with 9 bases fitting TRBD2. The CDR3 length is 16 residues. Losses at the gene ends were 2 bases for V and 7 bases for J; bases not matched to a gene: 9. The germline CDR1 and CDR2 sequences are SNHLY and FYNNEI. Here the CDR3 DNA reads TGTGCCAGCAGTGAACTTGTGGGGCTAGCGGGGAATGAGCAGTTCTTC. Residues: CASSELVGLAGNEQFF.